A single sample is the source of the 10 T cell receptor beta chains below, sequenced in a study of post-analysis software for immune sequencing data. Which antigens these TCRs recognize remains unknown. Regarding the study as a whole: TRBV5-6, TRBV5-1 and TRBV20-1 belonged to a set of about 5 TRBV segments that were more frequent in patients than controls.

Incorporated into the TCR beta cDNA libraries were unique molecular identifiers, which served to reduce PCR and sequencing biases. TCRdb called the PCR reads again in MiXCR, with one record for every CDR3 protein. The sample has approximately 570,000 distinct CDR3 sequences; roughly 47% are singletons. Specimen: blood. The source of these receptors is a girl aged 10 to 17 with multiple sclerosis.

The V gene is TRBV5-1, the J gene TRBJ2-1; 9 bases match TRBD1. This CDR3 has 16 amino acids. Trimming took 2 bases from V and 1 from J; bases not matched to a gene: 4. Germline V lookup: CDR1 SGHRS, CDR2 YFSETQ. Here the CDR3 DNA reads TGCGCCAGCAGCTTTCGGGACAGGGCGTCCTACAATGAGCAGTTCTTC. Amino acid sequence: CASSFRDRASYNEQFF.

The CDR3 bases are TGTGCCAGCAGCCAAGATGGTAGCGGGAGTGGCAGGGAGCAGTTCTTC. Translation: CASSQDGSGSGREQFF. The chain employs TRBV3-1 and TRBJ2-1; 9 bases map to TRBD2. The V segment lost 0 bases and the J segment 10 bases; nucleotides outside the gene matches: 10. This CDR3 has 16 residues. CDR1 and CDR2 from the germline V gene are LGHDT and YNNKEL (reference sequence).

This clonotype has just a few counts. V gene TRBV29-1 combines with J gene TRBJ1-2, with D possibly matching TRBD1 (5 bases). Trimming pared 3 bases from V and 4 bases from J, leaving 12 bases between. Per the germline V gene, CDR1 is SQVTM and CDR2 is ANQGSEA. CDR3 length: 13 residues. CDR3 in DNA: TGCAGCGTTGATCCGACAGACTCCTATGGCTACACCTTC. It yields the protein CSVDPTDSYGYTF.

This clonotype was counted a few times. CDR3 sequence: CSVERDEQFF. The CDR3 bases are TGCAGCGTTGAAAGGGATGAGCAGTTCTTC. This chain links TRBV29-1 with TRBJ2-1; D is unclear. V dropped 2 bases and J dropped 8 bases, with 4 bases sitting between them. CDR3 size: 10 residues. Germline V CDR1 and CDR2: SQVTM, ANQGSEA.

This chain uses TRBV6-6 with TRBJ2-1, with D perhaps being TRBD1 or TRBD2 (6 bases each). With 4 bases removed from V and 5 bases from J, the gap between germline ends came to 12 bases. The CDR3 sequence is 14 residues long. Germline CDR1 reads MNHNY; CDR2 reads SVGAGI (reference sequence). The CDR3 protein is CASSSRGLDNEQFF. DNA for the CDR3: TGTGCCAGCAGTTCCCGGGGGCTTGACAATGAGCAGTTCTTC.

CDR3 bases: TGTGCCAGCAGCTTGAGGGGCCCGTTCTATGGCTACACCTTC. It is translated as CASSLRGPFYGYTF. The rearrangement links TRBV11-2 to TRBJ1-2, with D perhaps matching TRBD1 (5 bases). The CDR3 has 14 residues. V was trimmed by 3 bases and J by 4 bases, leaving 12 bases between them. Germline CDR1 is SGHAT and CDR2 is FQNNGV.

The chain combines TRBV5-1 with TRBJ1-2; no firm D call. Trimming removed 0 bases at V and 1 base at J, with 7 bases between. This CDR3 has 14 amino acids. The V gene's germline CDR1 is SGHRS and CDR2 YFSETQ. Here the CDR3 DNA reads TGCGCCAGCAGCTTGGCGGTCGATAACTATGGCTACACCTTC. It yields the protein CASSLAVDNYGYTF.

The J gene is TRBJ1-2, the V gene TRBV20-1; 7 positions match TRBD1. Looked up from germline, CDR1 is DFQATT and CDR2 is SNEGSKA (reference sequence). This CDR3 is built from 14 residues. Trimming removed 6 bases from V and 4 bases from J; junction bases left unmatched: 11. The CDR3 protein is CSAPRDSSGYGYTF. CDR3 nucleotides: TGCAGTGCCCCCAGGGACAGCTCGGGCTATGGCTACACCTTC.

Only a few counts were recorded for this clonotype. V usage is TRBV12-3 or TRBV12-4 and J usage is TRBJ2-3; possible D gene TRBD2, 6 bases. The V end lost 6 bases, the J end lost 1 base, and 14 bases lay between the germline ends. This CDR3 has 15 amino acids. The CDR3 protein is CASRGSLAGTDTQYF. In DNA, the CDR3 is TGTGCCAGCAGGGGGAGTTTAGCGGGCACAGATACGCAGTATTTT.

This clonotype was recorded a few times. V usage is TRBV24-1 and J usage is TRBJ2-7; D uncertain. The J call may be incorrect, as the DNA end agrees better with TRBJ2-5. The V gene's germline CDR1 is KGHDR and CDR2 SFDVKD. The length of the CDR3 is 11 residues. CDR3 bases: TGTGCCACCAGTGATGGTGAGACCCAGTACTTC. Translated, it gives CATSDGETQYF.